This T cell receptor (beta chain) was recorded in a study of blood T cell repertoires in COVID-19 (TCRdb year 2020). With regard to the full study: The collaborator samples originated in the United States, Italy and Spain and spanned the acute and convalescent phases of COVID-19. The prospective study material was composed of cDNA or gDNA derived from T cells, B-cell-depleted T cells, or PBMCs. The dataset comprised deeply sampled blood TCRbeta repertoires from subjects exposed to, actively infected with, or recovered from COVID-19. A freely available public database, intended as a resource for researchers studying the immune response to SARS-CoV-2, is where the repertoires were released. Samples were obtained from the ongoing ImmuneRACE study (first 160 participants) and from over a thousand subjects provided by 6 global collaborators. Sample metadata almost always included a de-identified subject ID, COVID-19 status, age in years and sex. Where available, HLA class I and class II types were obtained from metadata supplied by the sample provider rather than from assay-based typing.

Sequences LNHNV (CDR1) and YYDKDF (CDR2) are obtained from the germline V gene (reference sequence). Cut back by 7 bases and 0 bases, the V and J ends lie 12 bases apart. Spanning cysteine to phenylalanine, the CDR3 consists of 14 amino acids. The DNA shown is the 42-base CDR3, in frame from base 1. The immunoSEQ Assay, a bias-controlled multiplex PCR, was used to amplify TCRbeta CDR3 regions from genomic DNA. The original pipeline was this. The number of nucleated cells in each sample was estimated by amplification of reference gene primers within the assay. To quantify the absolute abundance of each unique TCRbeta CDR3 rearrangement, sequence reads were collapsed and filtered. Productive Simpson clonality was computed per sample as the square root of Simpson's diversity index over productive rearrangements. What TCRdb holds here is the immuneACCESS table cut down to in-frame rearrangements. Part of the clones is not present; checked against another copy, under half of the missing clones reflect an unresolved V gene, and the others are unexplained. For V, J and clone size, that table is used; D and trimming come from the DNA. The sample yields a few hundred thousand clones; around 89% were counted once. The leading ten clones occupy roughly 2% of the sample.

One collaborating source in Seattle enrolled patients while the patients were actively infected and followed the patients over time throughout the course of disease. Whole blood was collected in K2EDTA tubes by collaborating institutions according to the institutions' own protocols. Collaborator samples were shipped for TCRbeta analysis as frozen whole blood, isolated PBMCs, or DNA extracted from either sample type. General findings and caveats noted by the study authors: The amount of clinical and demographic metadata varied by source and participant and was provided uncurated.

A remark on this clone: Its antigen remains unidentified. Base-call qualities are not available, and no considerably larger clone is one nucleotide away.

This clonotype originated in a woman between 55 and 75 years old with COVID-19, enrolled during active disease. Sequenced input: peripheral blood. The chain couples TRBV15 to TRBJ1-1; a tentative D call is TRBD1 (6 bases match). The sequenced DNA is TGTGCCACCACCACCGGGGACATGAACACTGAAGCTTTCTTT. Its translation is CATTTGDMNTEAFF.